Listed here are 20 T cell receptor beta chains from one sample, sequenced in a study of cytomegalovirus exposure and HLA in healthy donors. TCRdb's copy holds only in-frame clones and misses some; the assay was immunoSEQ multiplex PCR. The sample lists tens of thousands of clones; more than 85% were seen once. The source material was PBMCs. These receptor sequences come from a woman between 18 and 29 years old in good health and CMV-seronegative.

This clone was counted a single time. This chain connects TRBV5-6 to TRBJ2-3; 7 bases are a match to TRBD2. The CDR3 loop spans 14 amino acids. The junction had 3 bases not matched to a gene; V was cut back by 3 bases and J by 2 bases. CDR1 and CDR2 (germline): SGHDT, YYEEEE. The CDR3, as DNA: TGTGCCAGCAGCTCGCTAGCGGACACAGATACGCAGTATTTT. It codes for CASSSLADTDTQYF.

The chain employs TRBV10-3 and TRBJ2-2; possibly TRBD2 for D (5 bases). This CDR3 is built from 15 residues. The germline V gene encodes CDR1 ENHRY and CDR2 SYGVKD. Trimming shortened V by 10 bases and J by 4 bases, and 19 bases separated the two germline ends. CDR3 nucleotide sequence: TGTGCCACCCTCTGGGATCGGGGTAGCACCGGGGAGCTGTTTTTT. Protein sequence: CATLWDRGSTGELFF.

The chain recombines TRBV9 with TRBJ1-2, with D unclear. The length of the CDR3 is 16 residues. V was pared by 4 bases and J by 7 bases, with 23 bases between. Germline loops: CDR1 SGDLS, CDR2 YYNGEE. CDR3 nucleotides: TGTGCCAGCAGCATCCCCCGGGAAGGGCCCTTTGTTGGCTACACCTTC. Translating gives CASSIPREGPFVGYTF.

J is TRBJ2-7 and V is TRBV5-5; a weak D match, TRBD1 (6 bases). CDR1 and CDR2 (germline): SGHKS, YYEKEE (reference sequence). Trimming took off 1 base at V and 2 bases at J, with 10 bases between the two ends. The CDR3 extends over 14 amino acids. CDR3 DNA: TGTGCCAGCAGCTTGATTGCAGGGGCCTACGAGCAGTACTTC. Amino acid sequence: CASSLIAGAYEQYF.

The gene calls are TRBV20-1 and TRBJ2-3, with TRBD2 matching over 10 bases. Germline trimming cut 5 bases from V and 11 bases from J; bases unmatched to any gene: 4. The germline V gene has CDR1 DFQATT and CDR2 SNEGSKA (reference sequence). The CDR3 loop spans 11 amino acids. The CDR3 DNA is TGCAGTGCTTCGACTAGCGGGTTGCAGTATTTT. Translated: CSASTSGLQYF.

This chain links TRBV9 with TRBJ2-1; tentative D call: TRBD1 (6 bases). Germline V lookup: CDR1 SGDLS, CDR2 YYNGEE. This CDR3 spans 16 amino acids. Deletions cut 4 bases from V and 0 bases from J, with 14 bases between. CDR3 loop: CASSLKGELSYNEQFF. The CDR3 nucleotides are TGTGCCAGCAGCTTGAAGGGGGAACTCTCCTACAATGAGCAGTTCTTC.

The rearrangement uses TRBV10-3 and TRBJ1-3, with TRBD1 matching over 7 bases. The germline gives CDR1 ENHRY, CDR2 SYGVKD. The trim removed 6 bases at V and 0 bases at J, leaving 8 bases unmatched. This CDR3 comprises 16 residues. This CDR3 is CAISDRDRFSGNTIYF. CDR3 nucleotide sequence: TGTGCCATCAGCGACCGGGACAGATTCTCTGGAAACACCATATATTTT.

The V gene is TRBV29-1, the J gene TRBJ2-5; D uncertain. The germline V gene has CDR1 SQVTM and CDR2 ANQGSEA. The V end lost 4 bases, the J end lost 2 bases, and 8 bases lay between the germline ends. The CDR3 has 12 residues. The CDR3 DNA reads as TGCAGCGTTGCGGAGAATCAAGAGACCCAGTACTTC. Encoded protein: CSVAENQETQYF.

The V call is TRBV7-2, the J call TRBJ2-5; 7 bases are shared with TRBD2. CDR1 and CDR2 (germline): SGHTA, FQGNSA. The CDR3 totals 14 residues. After removal of 5 bases from V and 8 bases from J, the junction contained 11 bases not matched to a gene. CDR3 coding DNA: TGTGCCAGCAGCCGACGGGGGGAGAGGTCTACCCAGTACTTC. Translation: CASSRRGERSTQYF.

In its sample, this clone was seen a few times. V gene TRBV7-9 combines with J gene TRBJ2-7; 9 bases align to TRBD1. The CDR3 length is 12 residues. Germline V gene lookup returns CDR1 SEHNR and CDR2 FQNEAQ (reference sequence). The V gene end was trimmed by 4 bases and the J gene end by 12 bases; junction bases not matched to a gene: 7. The DNA of the CDR3 is TGTGCCAGCAGCTCCGGGACAGGGCGCCCGTACTTC. Encoded protein: CASSSGTGRPYF.

The V call is TRBV29-1, the J call TRBJ1-2, with D perhaps matching TRBD1 (6 bases). The germline V gene encodes CDR1 SQVTM and CDR2 ANQGSEA. V shed 6 bases and J shed 8 bases, with 22 bases lying between them. CDR3 length: 14 residues. The CDR3 here is CSVSRQVLPGGYTF. The CDR3 DNA sequence: TGCAGCGTGTCCCGACAGGTTCTTCCGGGAGGCTACACCTTC.

The chain uses TRBV30 and TRBJ1-2; D gene unclear. This CDR3 spans 13 amino acids. Germline V CDR1 and CDR2: GTSNPN, SVGIG (reference sequence). CDR3 nucleotide sequence: TGTGCAAGAGAGGCCTACTCCGGCCGTGGCTACACCTTC. This sequence encodes CAREAYSGRGYTF.

CDR3 sequence: CASSFFAGGDTQYF. In DNA form, the CDR3 reads TGTGCCAGCAGCTTCTTCGCGGGAGGAGATACGCAGTATTTT. The chain employs TRBV7-2 and TRBJ2-3; 8 bases map to TRBD2. V lost 3 bases to trimming and J lost 5 bases; unmatched junction nucleotides: 4. Germline CDR1 is SGHTA and CDR2 is FQGNSA. This CDR3 is 14 amino acids long.

This chain links TRBV18 with TRBJ1-1; D remains ambiguous. There are 13 residues in the CDR3. CDR1 KGHSH and CDR2 LQKENI come from the germline V gene. The germline V and J ends were trimmed by 5 bases and 6 bases, with 13 bases remaining between them. The CDR3 sequence is CASSSLKRAEAFF. As DNA, the CDR3 is TGTGCCAGCTCATCTCTCAAGCGGGCTGAAGCTTTCTTT.

V gene TRBV11-2 combines with J gene TRBJ1-1, with no clear D. Trimming removed 0 bases from V and 1 base from J, with 9 bases in between. Germline lookup yields CDR1 SGHAT and CDR2 FQNNGV. This CDR3 comprises 15 residues. This CDR3 is CASSLEFSGNTEAFF. In DNA form, the CDR3 reads TGTGCCAGCAGCTTAGAGTTCAGCGGGAACACTGAAGCTTTCTTT.

V usage is TRBV6-1 and J usage is TRBJ1-2, with no clear D. From germline, CDR1 is MNHNS and CDR2 SASEGT. V shed 3 bases and J shed 2 bases, with 4 bases lying between them. The CDR3 runs to 12 residues. The CDR3 DNA reads as TGTGCCAGCAGTGAGCAGAACTATGGCTACACCTTC. Its protein is CASSEQNYGYTF.

In nucleotides, the CDR3 is TGTGCCATCAGTGCTTTGAGCTCCTACAATGAGCAGTTCTTC. Translation: CAISALSSYNEQFF. The rearrangement links TRBV10-3 to TRBJ2-1, with D unresolved. The CDR3 has 14 residues. Trimming left V 4 bases short and J 0 bases short, with 7 bases between. Germline V gives CDR1 ENHRY, CDR2 SYGVKD.

The CDR3 DNA sequence: TGTGCCAGCAGCTTAGGCGGGACAGGGATCTACGAGCAGTACGTC. This gives the protein CASSLGGTGIYEQYV. The chain uses TRBV11-3 and TRBJ2-7; TRBD1 matches at 9 bases. CDR3 length equals 15 residues. Germline CDR1 reads SGHNT; CDR2 reads YENEEA. V trimming: 1 base; J trimming: 3 bases; junction bases outside the gene matches: 4.

This clone appeared a single time. The gene calls are TRBV5-8 and TRBJ2-3, with D possibly matching TRBD2 (7 bases). V lost 1 base and J lost 9, with 21 bases in between. CDR1 is SGHTS and CDR2 is YDEGEE in the germline V gene. This CDR3 is built from 16 residues. Here the CDR3 reads CASSLLPSGGGRTQYF. CDR3 nucleotide sequence: TGTGCCAGCAGCTTGCTGCCTAGCGGAGGGGGTAGGACGCAGTATTTT. The full variable domain, in which reference TRBV5-8 and TRBJ2-3 provide the parts outside the CDR3, is EAGVTQSPTHLIKTRGQQATLRCSPISGHTSVYWYQQALGLGLQFLLWYDEGEERNRGNFPPRFSGRQFPNYSSELNVNALELEDSALYLCASSLLPSGGGRTQYFGPGTRLTVL.

The chain joins TRBV7-3 to TRBJ2-2; perhaps TRBD1 as D (5 bases). CDR3 size: 17 residues. CDR1 and CDR2 from the germline V gene are SGHTA and FQGTGA. Between the trimmed V and J ends, which lost 5 bases and 4 bases, there was a span of 20 bases. In nucleotides, the CDR3 is TGTGCCAGCAGCCGGTCGGTTGGGGCAACGGGCACCGGGGAGCTGTTTTTT. Residues: CASSRSVGATGTGELFF. The variable domain in full, completed from reference TRBV7-3 and TRBJ2-2, reads GAGVSQTPSNKVTEKGKYVELRCDPISGHTALYWYRQSLGQGPEFLIYFQGTGAADDSGLPNDRFFAVRPEGSVSTLKIQRTERGDSAVYLCASSRSVGATGTGELFFGEGSRLTVL.